This TCR beta chain was sequenced for a study of blood T cell repertoires in COVID-19. Study in general: Acute and convalescent COVID-19 samples came from the United States, Italy and Spain. Nucleic acid was either cDNA or gDNA, and it came from T cells, B-cell-depleted T cells, or PBMCs.

Clones were read by immunoSEQ multiplex PCR, and TCRdb kept only the in-frame ones, dropping some. The sample records 50,000 to 80,000 clones, about 86% being singletons. The V and J ends lost 6 bases and 4 bases, in that order; junction bases with no gene match: 16. The germline CDR1 and CDR2 sequences are SQVTM and ANQGSEA. The CDR3 length is 16 residues. Sequencing used peripheral blood. This TCR was sampled from a man between 45 and 60 years old with active COVID-19. The V and J genes are TRBV29-1 and TRBJ1-2, with 8 positions matching TRBD1. CDR3 region: CSVYPGQVAGSYGYTF. CDR3 nucleotide sequence: TGCAGCGTCTATCCGGGACAGGTGGCCGGATCCTATGGCTACACCTTC.